The 7 T cell receptor beta chains given below trace back to one sample, sequenced in a study of cytomegalovirus exposure and HLA in healthy donors. Use of 60 Vbeta and 13 Jbeta primers characterized the PCR. Data came from immunoSEQ multiplex PCR; TCRdb stores just in-frame clones and leaves some out. The table has almost 200,000 clones, 70% to 80% seen once. The sample consisted of PBMCs. These receptors were taken from a young man in good health and CMV-seronegative.

The V call is TRBV4-1, the J call TRBJ1-5; possibly TRBD1 for D (5 bases). The germline gives CDR1 MGHRA, CDR2 YSYEKL. This CDR3 is 15 amino acids long. The V gene lost 3 bases and the J gene lost 0 bases, with 9 bases spanning the gap. The CDR3, as DNA: TGCGCCAGCAGCCAGGCGACAGATAGCAATCAGCCCCAGCATTTT. Translated, it gives CASSQATDSNQPQHF.

This chain uses TRBV5-6 with TRBJ2-7; 8 nucleotides align to TRBD2. Germline loops: CDR1 SGHDT, CDR2 YYEEEE. J was trimmed by 3 bases and V by 4 bases; bases with no gene match: 9. The CDR3 sequence is 15 residues long. The DNA for the CDR3 is TGTGCCAGCAGCGGGGGACTAGTTGTTCTCTACGAGCAGTACTTC. Protein product: CASSGGLVVLYEQYF.

The gene calls are TRBV15 and TRBJ2-3; 9 nucleotides align to TRBD2. The CDR3 has 16 amino acids. V trimming: 2 bases; J trimming: 4 bases; junction bases outside the gene matches: 7. The germline V gene has CDR1 LNHNV and CDR2 YYDKDF (reference sequence). The CDR3 DNA follows: TGTGCCACCAGCAGAATTTTGACTAGCGGCTCAGATACGCAGTATTTT. This gives the protein CATSRILTSGSDTQYF.

The V and J genes are TRBV29-1 and TRBJ1-2; D is undetermined. Looked up from germline, CDR1 is SQVTM and CDR2 is ANQGSEA. The V end lost 7 bases, the J end lost 5 bases, and 11 bases lay between the germline ends. The CDR3 runs to 11 residues. The CDR3 spells CSGRVAYGYTF. The CDR3 DNA sequence: TGCAGCGGCCGGGTTGCTTATGGCTACACCTTC.

The chain links TRBV6-5 to TRBJ2-1; the match to TRBD2 covers 7 bases. Unmatched junction bases numbered 11, after V lost 7 bases and J lost 8 bases. There are 14 residues in the CDR3. Germline CDR1 reads MNHEY; CDR2 reads SVGAGI. CDR3 in amino acids: CASTMLGGLYEQFF. The DNA of the CDR3 is TGTGCCAGCACCATGTTGGGAGGGTTATATGAGCAGTTCTTC.

This clone has only a few counts. The gene calls are TRBV7-2 and TRBJ1-5; a possible D gene is TRBD1 (5 bases). Germline-derived CDR1 and CDR2 are SGHTA and FQGNSA. Between the trimmed V and J ends, which lost 4 bases and 6 bases, there was a span of 19 bases. The CDR3 runs 16 residues. The CDR3 loop reads CASSSRDWQGRQPQHF. The CDR3 DNA sequence: TGTGCCAGCAGCTCCAGGGATTGGCAAGGACGTCAGCCCCAGCATTTT.

The V and J genes are TRBV2 and TRBJ2-1, with D possibly matching TRBD2 (5 bases). CDR1 is SNHLY, CDR2 FYNNEI, per germline. CDR3 length: 15 amino acids. The ends were cut back, 4 bases at V and 5 bases at J, with 15 bases in the middle. In DNA, the CDR3 is TGTGCCAGCAGTGCGTCACTAGGACCAAACAATGAGCAGTTCTTC. Its translation is CASSASLGPNNEQFF.